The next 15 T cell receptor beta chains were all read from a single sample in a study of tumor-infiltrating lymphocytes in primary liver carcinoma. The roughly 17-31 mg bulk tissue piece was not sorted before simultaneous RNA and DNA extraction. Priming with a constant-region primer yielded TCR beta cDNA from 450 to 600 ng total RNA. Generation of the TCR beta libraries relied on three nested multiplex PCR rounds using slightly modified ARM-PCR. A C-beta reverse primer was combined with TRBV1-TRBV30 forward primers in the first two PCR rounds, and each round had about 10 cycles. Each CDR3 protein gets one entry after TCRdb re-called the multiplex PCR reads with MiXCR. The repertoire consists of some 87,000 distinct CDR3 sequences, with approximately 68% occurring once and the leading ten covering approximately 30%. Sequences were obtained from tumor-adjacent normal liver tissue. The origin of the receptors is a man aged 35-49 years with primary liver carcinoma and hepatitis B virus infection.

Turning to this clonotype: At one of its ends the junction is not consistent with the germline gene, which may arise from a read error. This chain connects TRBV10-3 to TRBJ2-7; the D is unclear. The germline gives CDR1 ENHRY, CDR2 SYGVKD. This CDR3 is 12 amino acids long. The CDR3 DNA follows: TGTGCCATCAGTGAAGCCGGGCAAGAGCGGTACTTC. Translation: CAISEAGQERYF.

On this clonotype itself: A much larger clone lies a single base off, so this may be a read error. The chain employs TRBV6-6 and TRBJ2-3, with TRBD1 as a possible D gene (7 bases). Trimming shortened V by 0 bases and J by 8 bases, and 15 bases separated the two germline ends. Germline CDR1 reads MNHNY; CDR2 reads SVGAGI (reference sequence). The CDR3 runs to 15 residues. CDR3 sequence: CASSYSGGSGGTQYF. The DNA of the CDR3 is TGTGCCAGCAGTTACTCAGGGGGCTCCGGGGGTACGCAGTATTTT.

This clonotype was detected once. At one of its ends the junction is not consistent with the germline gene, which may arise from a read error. CDR3 in DNA: TGTGTCAGCAGTTCTCAGGGGGCCTGGGAGCTGTTTTTT. It specifies CVSSSQGAWELFF. The V and J genes are TRBV7-9 and TRBJ2-2; 8 bases match TRBD1. The CDR3 extends over 13 amino acids. Germline-derived CDR1 and CDR2 are SEHNR and FQNEAQ (reference sequence). Full variable domain (outside the CDR3, taken from reference TRBV7-9 and TRBJ2-2): DTGVSQNPRHKITKRGQNVTFRCDPISEHNRLYWYRQTLGQGPEFLTYFQNEAQLEKSRLLSDRFSAERPKGSFSTLEIQRTEQGDSAMYLCVSSSQGAWELFFGEGSRLTVL.

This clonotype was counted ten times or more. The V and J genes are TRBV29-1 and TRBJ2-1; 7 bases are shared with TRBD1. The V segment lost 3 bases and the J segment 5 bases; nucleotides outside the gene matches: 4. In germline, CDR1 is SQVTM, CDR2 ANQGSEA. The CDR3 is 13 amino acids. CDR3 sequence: CSVDGQVDNEQFF. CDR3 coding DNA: TGCAGCGTTGATGGACAGGTTGACAATGAGCAGTTCTTC.

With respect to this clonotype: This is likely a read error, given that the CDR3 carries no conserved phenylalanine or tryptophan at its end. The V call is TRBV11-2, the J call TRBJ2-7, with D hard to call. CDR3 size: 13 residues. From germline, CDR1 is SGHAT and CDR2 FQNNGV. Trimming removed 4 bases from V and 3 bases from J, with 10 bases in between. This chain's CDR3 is CASSSRLLYEQYS. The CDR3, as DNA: TGTGCCAGCAGCTCTAGGCTACTCTACGAGCAGTACTCC.

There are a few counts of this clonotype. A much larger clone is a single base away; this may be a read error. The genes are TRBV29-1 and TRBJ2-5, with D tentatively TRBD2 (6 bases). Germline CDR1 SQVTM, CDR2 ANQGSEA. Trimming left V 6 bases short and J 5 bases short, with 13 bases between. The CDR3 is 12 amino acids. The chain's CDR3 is CSVLAEGETQYF. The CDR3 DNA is TGCAGCGTGTTAGCGGAAGGGGAGACCCAGTACTTC.

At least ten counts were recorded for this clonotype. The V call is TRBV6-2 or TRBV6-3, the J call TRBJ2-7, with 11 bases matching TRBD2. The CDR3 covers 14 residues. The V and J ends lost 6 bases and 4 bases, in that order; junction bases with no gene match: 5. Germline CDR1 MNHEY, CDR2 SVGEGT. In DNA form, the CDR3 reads TGTGCCAGCAGACGCGGGACTAGCGGTTACGAGCAGTACTTC. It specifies CASRRGTSGYEQYF.

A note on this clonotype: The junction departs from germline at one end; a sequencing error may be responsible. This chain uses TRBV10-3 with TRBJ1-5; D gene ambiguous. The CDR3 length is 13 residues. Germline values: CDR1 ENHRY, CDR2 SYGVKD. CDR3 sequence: CVISVDSNQPQHF. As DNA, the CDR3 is TGTGTCATCAGCGTGGATAGCAATCAGCCCCAGCATTTT.

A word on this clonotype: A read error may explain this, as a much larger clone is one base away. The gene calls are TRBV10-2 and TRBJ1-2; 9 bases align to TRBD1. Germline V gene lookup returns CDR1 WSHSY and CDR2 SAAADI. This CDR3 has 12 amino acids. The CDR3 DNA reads TGCGTCAGCAGGGGACAGGGTGTAGGCTACACCTTC. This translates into CVSRGQGVGYTF.

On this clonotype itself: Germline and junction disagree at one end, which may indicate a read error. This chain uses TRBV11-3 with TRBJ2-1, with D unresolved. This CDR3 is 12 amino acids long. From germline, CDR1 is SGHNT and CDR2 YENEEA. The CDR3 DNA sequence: TGTTCCAGCAGCTTAGCAACTCAGGAGCAATTCTTC. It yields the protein CSSSLATQEQFF.

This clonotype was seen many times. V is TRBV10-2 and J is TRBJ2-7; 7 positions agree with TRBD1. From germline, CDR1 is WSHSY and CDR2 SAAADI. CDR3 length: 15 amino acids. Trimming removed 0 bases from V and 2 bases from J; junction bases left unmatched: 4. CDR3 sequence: CASSESKGAPYEQYF. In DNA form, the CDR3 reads TGCGCCAGCAGTGAGTCCAAGGGGGCCCCCTACGAGCAGTACTTC.

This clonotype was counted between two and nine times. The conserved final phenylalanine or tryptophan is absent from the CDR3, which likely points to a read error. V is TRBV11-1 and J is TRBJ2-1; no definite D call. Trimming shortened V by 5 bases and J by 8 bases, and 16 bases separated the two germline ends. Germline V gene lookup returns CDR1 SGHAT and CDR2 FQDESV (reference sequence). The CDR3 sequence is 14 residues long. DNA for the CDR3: TGTGCCAGCAGCGATACAACGGGCGAGGATGAGCAGTTCCTC. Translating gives CASSDTTGEDEQFL.

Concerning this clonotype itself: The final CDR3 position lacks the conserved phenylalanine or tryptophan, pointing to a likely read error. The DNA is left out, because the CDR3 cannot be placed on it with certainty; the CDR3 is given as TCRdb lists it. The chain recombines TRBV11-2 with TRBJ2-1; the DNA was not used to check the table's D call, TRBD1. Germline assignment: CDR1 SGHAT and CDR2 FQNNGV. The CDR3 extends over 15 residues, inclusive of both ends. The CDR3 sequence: CASSFRTGGQNEKFS.

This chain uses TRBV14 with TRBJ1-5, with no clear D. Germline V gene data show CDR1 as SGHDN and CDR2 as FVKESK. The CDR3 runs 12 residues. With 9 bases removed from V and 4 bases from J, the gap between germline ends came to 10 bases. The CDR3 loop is CARENSNQPQHF. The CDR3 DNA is TGTGCCAGGGAGAATAGTAATCAGCCCCAGCATTTT. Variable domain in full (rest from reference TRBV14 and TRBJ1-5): EAGVTQFPSHSVIEKGQTVTLRCDPISGHDNLYWYRRVMGKEIKFLLHFVKESKQDESGMPNNRFLAERTGGTYSTLKVQPAELEDSGVYFCARENSNQPQHFGDGTRLSIL.

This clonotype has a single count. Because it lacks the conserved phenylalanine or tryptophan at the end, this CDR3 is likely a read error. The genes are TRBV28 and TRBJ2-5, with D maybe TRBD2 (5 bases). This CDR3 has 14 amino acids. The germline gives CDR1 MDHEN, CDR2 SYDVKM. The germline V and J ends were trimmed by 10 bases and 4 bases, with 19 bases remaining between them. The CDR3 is CATLPSGEAETQYS. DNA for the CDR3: TGTGCCACCCTCCCCAGCGGAGAGGCAGAGACCCAGTACTCC.